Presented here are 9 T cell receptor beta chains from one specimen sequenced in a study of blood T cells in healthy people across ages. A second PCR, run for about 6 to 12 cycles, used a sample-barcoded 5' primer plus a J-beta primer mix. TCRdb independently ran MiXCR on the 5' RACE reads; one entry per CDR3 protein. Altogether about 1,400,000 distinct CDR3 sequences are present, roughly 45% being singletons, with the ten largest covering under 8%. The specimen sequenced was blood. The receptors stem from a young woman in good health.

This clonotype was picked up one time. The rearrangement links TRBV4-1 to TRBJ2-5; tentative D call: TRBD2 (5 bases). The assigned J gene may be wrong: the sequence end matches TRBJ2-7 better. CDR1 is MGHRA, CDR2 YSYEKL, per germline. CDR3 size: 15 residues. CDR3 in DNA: TGCGCCAGCAGCCAAGCTTACGGGGTGTCCTACGAGCAGTACTTC. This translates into CASSQAYGVSYEQYF.

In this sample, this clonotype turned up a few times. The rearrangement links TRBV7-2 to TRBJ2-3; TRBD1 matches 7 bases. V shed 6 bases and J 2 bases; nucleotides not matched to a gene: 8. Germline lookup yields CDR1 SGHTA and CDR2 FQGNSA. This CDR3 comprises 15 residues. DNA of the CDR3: TGTGCCAGCAGACCCCCGGGACAGTACACAGATACGCAGTATTTT. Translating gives CASRPPGQYTDTQYF.

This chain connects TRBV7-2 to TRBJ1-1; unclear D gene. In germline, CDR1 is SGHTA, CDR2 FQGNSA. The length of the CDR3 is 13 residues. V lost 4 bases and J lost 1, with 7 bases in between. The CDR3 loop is CASSWIKNTEAFF. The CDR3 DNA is TGTGCCAGCAGCTGGATTAAGAACACTGAAGCTTTCTTT.

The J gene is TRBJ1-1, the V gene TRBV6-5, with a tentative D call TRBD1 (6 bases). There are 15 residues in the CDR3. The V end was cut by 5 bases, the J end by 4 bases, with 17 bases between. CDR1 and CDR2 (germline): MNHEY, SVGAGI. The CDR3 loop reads CASSLGAGGGTEAFF. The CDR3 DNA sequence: TGTGCCAGCAGTCTAGGGGCGGGGGGCGGCACTGAAGCTTTCTTT.

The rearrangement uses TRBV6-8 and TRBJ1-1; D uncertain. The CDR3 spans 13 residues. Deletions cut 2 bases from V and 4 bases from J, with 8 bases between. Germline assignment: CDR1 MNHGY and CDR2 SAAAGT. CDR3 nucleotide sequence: TGTGCCAGCAGTTACGGGCGAGCCACTGAAGCTTTCTTT. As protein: CASSYGRATEAFF.

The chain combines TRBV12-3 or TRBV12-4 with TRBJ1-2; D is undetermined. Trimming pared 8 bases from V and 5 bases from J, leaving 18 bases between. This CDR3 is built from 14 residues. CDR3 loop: CASGQLTSTYGYTF. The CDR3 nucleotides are TGTGCCAGCGGTCAGCTAACATCTACATATGGCTACACCTTC.

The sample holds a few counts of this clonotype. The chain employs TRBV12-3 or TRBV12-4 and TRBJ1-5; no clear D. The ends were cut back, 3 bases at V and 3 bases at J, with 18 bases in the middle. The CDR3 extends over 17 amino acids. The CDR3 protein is CASSLVPVGMNNQPQHF. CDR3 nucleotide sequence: TGTGCCAGCAGTTTGGTCCCGGTGGGGATGAACAATCAGCCCCAGCATTTT.

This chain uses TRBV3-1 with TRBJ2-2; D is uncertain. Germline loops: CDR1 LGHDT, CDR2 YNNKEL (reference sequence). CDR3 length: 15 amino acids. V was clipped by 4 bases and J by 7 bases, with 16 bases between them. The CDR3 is CASSRGGDVHGELFF. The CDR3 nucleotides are TGTGCCAGCAGCCGTGGCGGCGACGTCCACGGGGAGCTGTTTTTT.

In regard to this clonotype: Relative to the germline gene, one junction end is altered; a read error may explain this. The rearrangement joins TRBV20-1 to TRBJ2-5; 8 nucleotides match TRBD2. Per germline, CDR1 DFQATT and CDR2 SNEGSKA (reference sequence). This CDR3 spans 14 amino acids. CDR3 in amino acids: CGAAPGTSLETQYF. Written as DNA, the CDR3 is TGCGGTGCTGCCCCCGGGACTAGTTTAGAGACCCAGTACTTC.